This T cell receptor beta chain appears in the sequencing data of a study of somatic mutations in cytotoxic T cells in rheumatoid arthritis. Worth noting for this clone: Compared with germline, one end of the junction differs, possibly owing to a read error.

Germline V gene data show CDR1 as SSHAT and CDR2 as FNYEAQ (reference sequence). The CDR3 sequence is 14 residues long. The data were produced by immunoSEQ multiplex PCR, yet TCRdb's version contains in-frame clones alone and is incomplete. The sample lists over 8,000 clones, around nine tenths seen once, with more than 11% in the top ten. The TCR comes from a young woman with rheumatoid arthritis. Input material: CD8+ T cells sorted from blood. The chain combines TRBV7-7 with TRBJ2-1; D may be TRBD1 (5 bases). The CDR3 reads CASSHEPQGNEQFF. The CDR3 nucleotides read TGTGCTAGCAGCCATGAGCCCCAGGGTAATGAGCAGTTCTTC.